This T cell receptor (beta chain) came from a study of blood T cells in healthy people across ages. Findings and limits, study-wide: Because sorting was not performed, PBMCs prevented conclusive naive versus antigen-experienced comparison. TCR beta diversity per million T cells fell roughly linearly with age. Unknown CMV status may confound age-related changes in expanded clones.

As regards this clonotype: Its antigen is not known.

Primed by a sample-barcoded 5' primer and a J-beta primer mix, a second PCR proceeded for roughly 7 to 12 cycles. TCRdb processed the 5' RACE reads anew with MiXCR; each CDR3 protein has one entry. The sample has roughly 680,000 distinct CDR3 sequences, 52% seen once. Unmatched junction bases numbered 7, after V lost 3 bases and J lost 6 bases. The CDR3 runs to 15 residues. The germline CDR1 and CDR2 sequences are SGHTA and FQGNSA. Extraction of total RNA produced a minimum of 5 micrograms from each sample. Sequencing was carried out using blood. The sequence was obtained from a woman older than 75 in good health. V is TRBV7-2 and J is TRBJ2-2; TRBD2 matches 7 bases. CDR3 DNA: TGTGCCAGCAGCTTTAGCGGGTCCCTACCCGGGGAGCTGTTTTTT. It codes for CASSFSGSLPGELFF.